Below, 3 T cell receptor beta chains from the same sample are listed, as sequenced in a study of OX40 agonist ivuxolimab in advanced cancers. Libraries came from the immunoSEQ multiplex PCR assay. In TCRdb, the immuneACCESS table is reduced to in-frame sequences with V and J assigned. These tables do not hold every clone; where another copy was compared, an unresolved V gene accounts for under half, and the others remain unexplained. The sample table contains about 120,000 clones; only one count was recorded for around 95% of them. Jointly, the top ten make up roughly 0.15% of the sample. Source: CD4+ or CD8+ T cells sorted from blood, taken in a trial of the OX40 agonist ivuxolimab. The receptors stem from an adult with an advanced solid tumor such as melanoma, head and neck, liver or kidney cancer.

J is TRBJ1-1 and V is TRBV7-6; 7 bases are shared with TRBD1. The CDR3 contains 18 residues. V lost 7 bases and J lost 1; bases outside the gene matches: 18. Germline values: CDR1 SGHVS, CDR2 FNYEAQ. The CDR3 loop reads CASTPGSAGTEENTEAFF. CDR3 sequence (DNA): TGTGCCAGCACCCCGGGGTCCGCCGGGACAGAAGAGAACACTGAAGCTTTCTTT.

CDR3: CASSPRRTLTYQETQYF. The CDR3 nucleotides read TGTGCCAGCTCACCACGACGGACCCTTACTTACCAAGAGACCCAGTACTTC. This chain uses TRBV18 with TRBJ2-5; no definite D call. This CDR3 is 17 amino acids long. Germline V gives CDR1 KGHSH, CDR2 LQKENI. Trimming left V 1 base short and J 0 bases short, with 15 bases between.

The V gene is TRBV18, the J gene TRBJ2-2, with a weak D call TRBD2 (5 bases). CDR1 and CDR2 from the germline V gene are KGHSH and LQKENI. The V and J ends lost 3 bases and 2 bases respectively, with 7 bases between them. The CDR3 runs to 14 residues. For the CDR3, the DNA is TGTGCCAGCTCACCGGAGGTAAACACCGGGGAGCTGTTTTTT. As protein: CASSPEVNTGELFF.